A single sample is the source of the 8 T cell receptor beta chains below, sequenced in a study of blood T cell repertoires in COVID-19. Produced via immunoSEQ multiplex PCR; TCRdb's table is partial and in-frame only. Among about 190,000 clones listed, 88% were seen once. The sequenced sample consisted of peripheral blood. These receptors all stem from a man aged 35 to 55 with active or convalescent COVID-19.

The genes are TRBV5-1 and TRBJ2-5; the match to TRBD1 covers 7 bases. Looked up from germline, CDR1 is SGHRS and CDR2 is YFSETQ. The CDR3 runs to 15 residues. V shed 2 bases, J shed 2 bases, and the junction held 6 bases outside the gene matches. Here the CDR3 DNA reads TGCGCCAGCAGCTTAACAAGGACAGGACAAGAGACCCAGTACTTC. Encoded protein: CASSLTRTGQETQYF.

Here the CDR3 DNA reads TGCGCCAGCAGCCGTAGCGGGGGTGGCTCAGATACGCAGTATTTT. Protein product: CASSRSGGGSDTQYF. V is TRBV5-1 and J is TRBJ2-3, with TRBD2 matching over 9 bases. The CDR3 covers 15 residues. Losses at the gene ends were 4 bases for V and 4 bases for J; bases not matched to a gene: 7. The germline V gene encodes CDR1 SGHRS and CDR2 YFSETQ.

The sample holds a few counts of this clone. The V call is TRBV7-3, the J call TRBJ1-5; 9 nucleotides align to TRBD1. The CDR3 is made up of 13 amino acids. The trim removed 4 bases at V and 7 bases at J, leaving 2 bases unmatched. The germline gives CDR1 SGHTA, CDR2 FQGTGA. The DNA of the CDR3 is TGTGCCAGCAGCTCGACAGGGGGGCAGCCCCAGCATTTT. Its protein is CASSSTGGQPQHF.

This clone was seen once. This rearrangement joins TRBV27 to TRBJ2-7; D not resolved. Germline V gene lookup returns CDR1 MNHEY and CDR2 SMNVEV (reference sequence). V was pared by 0 bases and J by 2 bases, with 8 bases between. The CDR3 contains 14 residues. The CDR3 region is CASSLSTSAYEQYF. The CDR3 DNA reads as TGTGCCAGCAGTTTATCGACCAGCGCCTACGAGCAGTACTTC.

The V and J genes are TRBV2 and TRBJ1-5, with D maybe TRBD1 (5 bases). With 6 bases removed from V and 2 bases from J, the gap between germline ends came to 14 bases. The CDR3 contains 15 residues. Germline V gene sequence: CDR1 SNHLY, CDR2 FYNNEI. The CDR3 DNA sequence: TGTGCCAGCAGAGGGGAGCGGGTGGGCAATCAGCCCCAGCATTTT. This encodes CASRGERVGNQPQHF.

This chain joins TRBV7-8 and TRBJ2-3; 7 bases match TRBD1. The V segment lost 6 bases and the J segment 2 bases; nucleotides outside the gene matches: 14. The germline V gene encodes CDR1 SGHVS and CDR2 FQNEAQ. The CDR3 extends over 17 amino acids. The CDR3 spells CASSSLTGVISTDTQYF. CDR3 DNA sequence: TGTGCCAGCAGTTCCTTAACAGGGGTTATCTCCACAGATACGCAGTATTTT.

This rearrangement joins TRBV30 to TRBJ2-2; tentatively, D is TRBD2 (6 bases). Germline CDR1 is GTSNPN and CDR2 is SVGIG (reference sequence). This CDR3 region has 14 residues. Trimming shortened V by 2 bases and J by 9 bases, and 16 bases separated the two germline ends. As DNA, the CDR3 is TGTGCCTGGAGTATAAGCGGGTTTAGCCGGGAGCTGTTTTTT. Translated, it gives CAWSISGFSRELFF.

The chain has TRBV6-4 and TRBJ2-7; D may be TRBD1 (6 bases). The length of the CDR3 is 14 residues. The V and J ends lost 0 bases and 3 bases respectively, with 9 bases between them. CDR1 and CDR2 from the germline V gene are MRHNA and SNTAGT. The CDR3 loop reads CASSDSKDSYEQYF. In DNA form, the CDR3 reads TGTGCCAGCAGTGACTCAAAGGACAGCTACGAGCAGTACTTC.